The sequence of this T cell receptor (beta chain) was determined in a study of T cell repertoires in cytomegalovirus infection. Turning to the study itself: Shared public TCR beta signatures pointed to both CMV infection and a matching HLA type. Study-level findings and limits: The cumulative frequency of public TCR beta families identified carriers of CMV plus the relevant HLA. The ex vivo response was dominated by HLA-C-restricted CMV-specific TCR beta clonotypes.

Comment on this clonotype: Its antigen remains unknown.

Germline CDR1 SQVTM, CDR2 ANQGSEA. Germline trimming cut 8 bases from V and 0 bases from J; bases unmatched to any gene: 12. The CDR3 sequence is 15 residues long. TCRdb passed the reads through MiXCR, listing each CDR3 protein once. Of 170,000 or so distinct CDR3 sequences in the sample, approximately 15% were seen once. The V call is TRBV29-1, the J call TRBJ1-1; 7 bases fit TRBD1. Sequencing was done on a sample of PBMCs. This clonotype was sampled from a human donor in good health (CMV status not recorded). Some clones in this sample may be carry-over from other donors' samples. The CDR3 DNA reads as TGCAGCATACCCTACAGGGGTGAACTGAACACTGAAGCTTTCTTT. Protein product: CSIPYRGELNTEAFF.